What follows are 27 T cell receptor beta chains derived from one specimen sequenced in a study of cytomegalovirus exposure and HLA in healthy donors. The method was immunoSEQ multiplex PCR; TCRdb's version includes in-frame clones alone and lacks a portion of them. The sample yields 150,000 to 200,000 clones, roughly 89% seen once. Sequencing was done on a sample of PBMCs. The receptors come from a woman under 30 in good health and CMV-seropositive.

This rearrangement joins TRBV5-1 to TRBJ1-4; 8 bases agree with TRBD1. The V and J ends lost 0 bases and 7 bases, in that order; junction bases with no gene match: 2. CDR1 and CDR2 (germline): SGHRS, YFSETQ. This CDR3 is 14 amino acids long. CDR3: CASSLGDRTEKLFF. CDR3 nucleotide sequence: TGCGCCAGCAGCTTGGGGGACAGGACTGAAAAACTGTTTTTT.

The chain uses TRBV6-1 and TRBJ1-1, with a tentative D call TRBD1 (5 bases). Trimming stripped 2 bases from V and 4 bases from J, with 17 bases between. Looked up from germline, CDR1 is MNHNS and CDR2 is SASEGT. This CDR3 region has 16 residues. The CDR3: CASSERNSYGGTEAFF. DNA for the CDR3: TGTGCCAGCAGTGAACGGAACTCGTACGGGGGCACTGAAGCTTTCTTT.

The chain has TRBV7-3 and TRBJ2-1, with 7 positions matching TRBD2. J lost 8 bases, V lost 5 bases, and 12 bases had no gene match. Germline loops: CDR1 SGHTA, CDR2 FQGTGA. CDR3 length: 15 residues. The CDR3 nucleotides are TGTGCCAGCAGCCGCGCTAGCGGAGATAAAGATGAGCAGTTCTTC. It is translated as CASSRASGDKDEQFF.

This clone was seen only once. A read error may account for a junction end that differs from germline. The chain links TRBV5-1 to TRBJ1-2, with 7 bases identical to TRBD1. CDR1 is SGHRS and CDR2 is YFSETQ in the germline V gene. There are 13 residues in the CDR3. The CDR3 is CASSLGQFYGYTF. The CDR3 coding sequence is TGCGCCAGCAGTTTGGGACAGTTCTATGGCTACACCTTC.

The gene calls are TRBV4-1 and TRBJ2-7, with TRBD2 matching over 8 bases. Germline trimming cut 1 base from V and 5 bases from J; bases unmatched to any gene: 7. This CDR3 spans 15 amino acids. The germline V gene has CDR1 MGHRA and CDR2 YSYEKL. CDR3 sequence reads: CASSQGWVLADEQYF. The CDR3 DNA is TGCGCCAGCAGCCAAGGGTGGGTACTAGCGGACGAGCAGTACTTC.

This chain joins TRBV19 and TRBJ2-7; 7 bases fit TRBD1. From germline, CDR1 is LNHDA and CDR2 SQIVND (reference sequence). The CDR3 has 15 amino acids. V was clipped by 4 bases and J by 3 bases; unmatched bases: 9. DNA of the CDR3: TGTGCCAGTAGTACTCAGGGAACAGGGGTCTACGAGCAGTACTTC. Amino acids: CASSTQGTGVYEQYF. The variable domain in full, with the rest retrieved from reference TRBV19 and TRBJ2-7, is DGGITQSPKYLFRKEGQNVTLSCEQNLNHDAMYWYRQDPGQGLRLIYYSQIVNDFQKGDIAEGYSVSREKKESFPLTVTSAQKNPTAFYLCASSTQGTGVYEQYFGPGTRLTVT.

This clone showed up just once. The V gene is TRBV29-1, the J gene TRBJ2-3; tentative D call: TRBD1 (5 bases). This CDR3 spans 13 amino acids. V was trimmed by 4 bases and J by 0 bases, leaving 8 bases between them. Germline V gene lookup returns CDR1 SQVTM and CDR2 ANQGSEA. The CDR3 coding sequence is TGCAGCGTTGCAGGGTTAAGCACAGATACGCAGTATTTT. Amino acid sequence: CSVAGLSTDTQYF.

This clone was counted only a few times. V and J are TRBV19 and TRBJ1-6; 8 nucleotides align to TRBD1. Germline V lookup: CDR1 LNHDA, CDR2 SQIVND (reference sequence). With V trimmed by 4 bases and J by 2 bases, 1 base remained unmatched. The CDR3 loop spans 15 amino acids. CDR3 in amino acids: CASSKTGAYNSPLHF. As DNA, the CDR3 is TGTGCCAGTAGTAAGACAGGGGCCTATAATTCACCCCTCCACTTT.

This chain connects TRBV27 to TRBJ1-2; 8 bases fit TRBD1. CDR3 size: 15 residues. The junction had 12 bases not matched to a gene; V was cut back by 4 bases and J by 8 bases. Per the germline V gene, CDR1 is MNHEY and CDR2 is SMNVEV (reference sequence). In DNA form, the CDR3 reads TGTGCCAGCAGTTCCGAACAGGGGGAGACGGAGGGCTACACCTTC. Its protein is CASSSEQGETEGYTF.

The chain employs TRBV4-1 and TRBJ1-5, with TRBD1 matching over 7 bases. V shed 1 base and J 5 bases; nucleotides not matched to a gene: 5. Germline V CDR1 and CDR2: MGHRA, YSYEKL. The length of the CDR3 is 15 residues. The CDR3, as DNA: TGCGCCAGCAGCCAAGTAAGGGGGCGAGATCAGCCCCAGCATTTT. This codes for CASSQVRGRDQPQHF.

The chain employs TRBV2 and TRBJ2-4; 8 bases agree with TRBD1. CDR3 length: 15 amino acids. V shed 2 bases, J shed 6 bases, and the junction held 6 bases outside the gene matches. From germline, CDR1 is SNHLY and CDR2 FYNNEI. As DNA, the CDR3 is TGTGCCAGCAGTGAAACGACAGGGGCTCTAAACATTCAGTACTTC. Translated, it gives CASSETTGALNIQYF.

The V gene is TRBV29-1, the J gene TRBJ2-2; 7 positions match TRBD2. V lost 7 bases to trimming and J lost 3 bases; unmatched junction nucleotides: 8. The CDR3 is made up of 14 amino acids. CDR1 and CDR2 (germline): SQVTM, ANQGSEA. The CDR3: CSARWGGDTGELFF. Here the CDR3 DNA reads TGCAGCGCTCGGTGGGGGGGGGACACCGGGGAGCTGTTTTTT.

The J gene is TRBJ2-7, the V gene TRBV2; 7 positions match TRBD2. Germline CDR1 reads SNHLY; CDR2 reads FYNNEI. The V gene end was trimmed by 7 bases and the J gene end by 3 bases; junction bases not matched to a gene: 12. CDR3 length equals 15 residues. DNA for the CDR3: TGTGCCAGCAAAAAAGGGGCGGGGGAGGTCTACGAGCAGTACTTC. This encodes CASKKGAGEVYEQYF.

V and J are TRBV6-6 and TRBJ2-1; 8 nucleotides line up with TRBD2. Trimming took 10 bases from V and 12 from J; bases not matched to a gene: 17. The CDR3 spans 14 residues. CDR1 is MNHNY and CDR2 is SVGAGI in the germline V gene (reference sequence). The CDR3 loop is CATTRAGGGSWQFF. CDR3 nucleotides: TGTGCCACCACGCGGGCGGGAGGCGGTAGTTGGCAGTTCTTC.

The chain joins TRBV6-5 to TRBJ2-5, with 10 nucleotides matching TRBD1. V shed 5 bases and J 4 bases; nucleotides not matched to a gene: 7. The CDR3 length is 15 residues. Germline V gene data show CDR1 as MNHEY and CDR2 as SVGAGI. CDR3 residues: CASSRTDRGSETQYF. CDR3 coding DNA: TGTGCCAGCAGTCGAACGGACAGGGGGTCAGAGACCCAGTACTTC.

The J gene is TRBJ1-1, the V gene TRBV2, with 8 nucleotides matching TRBD1. Germline V gives CDR1 SNHLY, CDR2 FYNNEI. The CDR3 runs 15 residues. V gave up 3 bases and J gave up 7 bases; unmatched junction bases: 10. The CDR3 loop reads CASSEDPGGSVEAFF. As DNA, the CDR3 is TGTGCCAGCAGTGAGGACCCAGGGGGCTCCGTTGAAGCTTTCTTT.

Comment on this clone: Additional DNA sequences in this sample encode the identical CDR3. The chain has TRBV2 and TRBJ2-1; 12 bases are a match to TRBD2. V was pared by 6 bases and J by 4 bases, with 7 bases of the junction left unmatched. The CDR3 length is 16 residues. Germline assignment: CDR1 SNHLY and CDR2 FYNNEI. The CDR3 protein is CASRLAGGAGYNEQFF. CDR3 DNA sequence: TGTGCCAGCAGGCTAGCGGGAGGGGCGGGGTACAATGAGCAGTTCTTC.

The J gene is TRBJ2-3, the V gene TRBV7-6, with 10 bases matching TRBD1. Germline V CDR1 and CDR2: SGHVS, FNYEAQ. The CDR3 length is 15 residues. Trimming cost V 3 bases and J 2 bases; bases outside gene matches: 2. The CDR3 nucleotides read TGTGCCAGCAGCTTGACAGGGGGCCCCACAGATACGCAGTATTTT. Protein sequence: CASSLTGGPTDTQYF.

The V call is TRBV27, the J call TRBJ1-5; weak D call: TRBD1 (5 bases). V was shortened by 4 bases and J by 3 bases, with 16 bases between the two germline ends. Per the germline V gene, CDR1 is MNHEY and CDR2 is SMNVEV (reference sequence). The CDR3 runs to 16 residues. In nucleotides, the CDR3 is TGTGCCAGCAGTTCCCGCCAGGACATGATCAATCAGCCCCAGCATTTT. Translated, it gives CASSSRQDMINQPQHF.

The chain has TRBV19 and TRBJ2-2; D possibly corresponds to TRBD2 (5 bases). V shed 10 bases and J shed 0 bases, with 12 bases lying between them. Germline assignment: CDR1 LNHDA and CDR2 SQIVND (reference sequence). The CDR3 sequence is 14 residues long. As DNA, the CDR3 is TGTGCCACCACGAGGGCTTCGAACACCGGGGAGCTGTTTTTT. Translated, it gives CATTRASNTGELFF.

This chain connects TRBV6-1 to TRBJ2-7; D is undetermined. V was shortened by 10 bases and J by 0 bases, with 16 bases between the two germline ends. Germline CDR1 MNHNS, CDR2 SASEGT. The CDR3 consists of 14 residues. CDR3 region: CATRTEPNSYEQYF. The CDR3 DNA sequence: TGTGCCACCCGAACAGAACCTAACTCCTACGAGCAGTACTTC.

The J gene is TRBJ1-3, the V gene TRBV9; the D gene is possibly TRBD1 (5 bases). Germline V gene sequence: CDR1 SGDLS, CDR2 YYNGEE. This CDR3 comprises 16 residues. Trimming left V 1 base short and J 1 base short, with 12 bases between. CDR3 loop: CASSVSDTISGNTIYF. CDR3 nucleotide sequence: TGTGCCAGCAGCGTATCGGACACCATATCTGGAAACACCATATATTTT.

J is TRBJ2-4 and V is TRBV27; the D is unclear. CDR3 length: 11 residues. The germline V and J ends were trimmed by 4 bases and 12 bases, with 10 bases remaining between them. Germline V gene data show CDR1 as MNHEY and CDR2 as SMNVEV (reference sequence). In DNA, the CDR3 is TGTGCCAGCAGTTCCCCCCCCTATCAGTACTTC. It is translated as CASSSPPYQYF.

J is TRBJ2-5 and V is TRBV28, with 14 bases aligning to TRBD2. V lost 9 bases and J lost 7; bases outside the gene matches: 16. CDR3 length equals 17 residues. Germline V gene lookup returns CDR1 MDHEN and CDR2 SYDVKM. In nucleotides, the CDR3 is TGTGCCAGTTGGGGACTAGCGGGAGAGGGGGAGTCTGGGACCCAGTACTTC. Encoded protein: CASWGLAGEGESGTQYF.

V is TRBV27 and J is TRBJ1-5; the match to TRBD1 covers 9 bases. Trimming at V came to 1 base and at J to 3 bases, leaving 4 bases not matched to a gene. Germline CDR1 and CDR2: MNHEY and SMNVEV (reference sequence). The CDR3 length is 16 residues. CDR3 nucleotide sequence: TGTGCCAGCAGTTTATATGGGACAGGGTTCAATCAGCCCCAGCATTTT. Translated, it gives CASSLYGTGFNQPQHF.

This sequence joins TRBV6-5 and TRBJ2-1, with D perhaps TRBD1 (5 bases). CDR1 and CDR2 (germline): MNHEY, SVGAGI. The germline V and J ends were trimmed by 4 bases and 0 bases, with 13 bases remaining between them. The CDR3 is 16 residues long. The CDR3 region is CASSSLGAPSYNEQFF. CDR3 DNA sequence: TGTGCCAGCAGTTCCTTAGGGGCCCCCTCCTACAATGAGCAGTTCTTC.

This sequence joins TRBV5-1 and TRBJ2-4; 12 bases align to TRBD1. The CDR3 spans 15 residues. V lost 7 bases and J lost 2; bases outside the gene matches: 4. Germline V gene data show CDR1 as SGHRS and CDR2 as YFSETQ. CDR3: CASRGQGASKNIQYF. The CDR3 region has the DNA TGCGCCAGCCGGGGACAGGGGGCATCCAAAAACATTCAGTACTTC. Looking up the rest from reference TRBV5-1 and TRBJ2-4 gives the full variable domain: KAGVTQTPRYLIKTRGQQVTLSCSPISGHRSVSWYQQTPGQGLQFLFEYFSETQRNKGNFPGRFSGRQFSNSRSEMNVSTLELGDSALYLCASRGQGASKNIQYFGAGTRLSVL.